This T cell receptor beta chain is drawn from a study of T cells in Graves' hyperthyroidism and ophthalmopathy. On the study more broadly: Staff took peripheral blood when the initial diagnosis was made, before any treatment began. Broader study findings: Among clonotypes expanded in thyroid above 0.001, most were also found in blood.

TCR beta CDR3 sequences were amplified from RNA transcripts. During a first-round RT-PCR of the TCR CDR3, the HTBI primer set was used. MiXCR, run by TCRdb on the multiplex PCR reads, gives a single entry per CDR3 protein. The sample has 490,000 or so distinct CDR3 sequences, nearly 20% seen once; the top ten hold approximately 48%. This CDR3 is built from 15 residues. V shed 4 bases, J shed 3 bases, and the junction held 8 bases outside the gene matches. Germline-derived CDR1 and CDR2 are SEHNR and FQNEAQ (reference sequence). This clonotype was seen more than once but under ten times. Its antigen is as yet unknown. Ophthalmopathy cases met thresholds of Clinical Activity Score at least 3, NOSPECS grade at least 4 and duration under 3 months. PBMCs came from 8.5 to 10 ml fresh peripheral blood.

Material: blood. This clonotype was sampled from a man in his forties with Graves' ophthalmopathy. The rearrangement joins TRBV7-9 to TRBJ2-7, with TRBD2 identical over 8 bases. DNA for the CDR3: TGTGCCAGCAGCTCCCCCTCCGCGGGGGGCTACGAGCAGTACTTC. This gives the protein CASSSPSAGGYEQYF.